This T cell receptor (beta chain) is drawn from a study of CD8+ T cells in alopecia areata. Turning to the study itself: A 6-month off-drug phase came after tofacitinib, which had lasted 6 to 18 months.

It was cDNA, reverse transcribed from extracted RNA, that served as the sequencing template. The data were produced by immunoSEQ multiplex PCR, yet TCRdb's version contains in-frame clones alone and is incomplete. There are fewer than 250,000 clones in the sample; roughly 60% occur only once, and approximately 1.3% lies in the top ten. Regarding the study as a whole: Tofacitinib produced a significant decrease in scalp clonality and in expanded CD8+ clones among the top 100.

Treatment of the sample: oral pan-JAK inhibitor, 5-10 mg twice daily. Details on this clone: Its antigen is undetermined.

Germline V gives CDR1 SGHAT, CDR2 FQDESV (reference sequence). V gave up 2 bases and J gave up 6 bases; unmatched junction bases: 3. There are 14 residues in the CDR3. The rearrangement links TRBV11-1 to TRBJ2-7, with 11 bases fitting TRBD2. This clonotype originated in a human donor with alopecia areata. The source material was CD4+ T cells sorted from blood, sampled around week 47, from a patient treated with tofacitinib. This chain's CDR3 is CASSLSTSGVEQYF. CDR3 sequence (DNA): TGTGCCAGCAGCTTATCGACTAGCGGGGTCGAGCAGTACTTC. Full variable domain (outside the CDR3, taken from reference TRBV11-1 and TRBJ2-7): EAEVAQSPRYKITEKSQAVAFWCDPISGHATLYWYRQILGQGPELLVQFQDESVVDDSQLPKDRFSAERLKGVDSTLKIQPAELGDSAMYLCASSLSTSGVEQYFGPGTRLTVT.